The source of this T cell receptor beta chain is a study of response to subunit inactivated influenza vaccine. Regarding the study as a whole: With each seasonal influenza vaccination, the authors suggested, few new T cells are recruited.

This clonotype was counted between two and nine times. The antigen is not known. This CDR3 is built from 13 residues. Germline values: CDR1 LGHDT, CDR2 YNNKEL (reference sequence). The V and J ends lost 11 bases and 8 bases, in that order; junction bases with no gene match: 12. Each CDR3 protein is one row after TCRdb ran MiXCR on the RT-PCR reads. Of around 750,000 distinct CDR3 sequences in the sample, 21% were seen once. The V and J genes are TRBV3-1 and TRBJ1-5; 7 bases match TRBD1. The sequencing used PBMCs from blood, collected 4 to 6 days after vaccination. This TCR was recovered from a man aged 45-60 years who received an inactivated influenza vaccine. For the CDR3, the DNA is TGTGCCTCGCAGGGGACAGAGGTGGAGCCCCAGCATTTT. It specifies CASQGTEVEPQHF.